Listed below are T cell receptor beta chains from one sample, sequenced in a study of cytomegalovirus exposure and HLA in healthy donors. Repertoires were generated with immunoSEQ multiplex PCR, while TCRdb's copy carries only in-frame clones and drops some. The sample contains fewer than 250,000 clones, 81% of which appear only once. Specimen: PBMCs. These receptors were taken from a young man in good health and CMV-seronegative. CDR3s include the opening cysteine and the closing phenylalanine or tryptophan. Each record gives: J gene, D gene, clone size, V gene, CDR3 protein, CDR3 DNA. The D gene is left open where the match is weak. Clone sizes are given selectively: once, few, many, or a class where the clone is expanded.

j_call: TRBJ2-5
d_call: TRBD1
clone_size: .
v_call: TRBV29-1
cdr3_aa: CSVASGQWVQETQYF
cdr3_nt: TGCAGCGTCGCCTCGGGACAGTGGGTCCAAGAGACCCAGTACTTC

j_call: TRBJ1-2
d_call: .
clone_size: .
v_call: TRBV6-5
cdr3_aa: CASTVWPYGYTF
cdr3_nt: TGTGCCAGCACTGTGTGGCCCTATGGCTACACCTTC

j_call: TRBJ2-7
d_call: .
clone_size: .
v_call: TRBV5-4
cdr3_aa: CASSLSVDSYEQYF
cdr3_nt: TGTGCCAGCAGCTTGTCTGTCGACAGCTACGAGCAGTACTTC

j_call: TRBJ2-2
d_call: TRBD1
clone_size: .
v_call: TRBV9
cdr3_aa: CASSVANRGTGELFF
cdr3_nt: TGTGCCAGCAGCGTAGCTAACAGGGGGACCGGGGAGCTGTTTTTT

j_call: TRBJ2-6
d_call: .
clone_size: .
v_call: TRBV2
cdr3_aa: CANRGRVSSGANVLTF
cdr3_nt: TGTGCCAACCGAGGTCGTGTGAGCTCTGGGGCCAACGTCCTGACTTTC

j_call: TRBJ1-1
d_call: TRBD1
clone_size: .
v_call: TRBV18
cdr3_aa: CASLPLDRDTEAFF
cdr3_nt: TGTGCCAGCTTACCGCTTGACAGGGACACTGAAGCTTTCTTT

j_call: TRBJ1-5
d_call: .
clone_size: .
v_call: TRBV28
cdr3_aa: CASSFRLRGGQPQHF
cdr3_nt: TGTGCCAGCAGTTTTAGGTTACGGGGAGGGCAGCCCCAGCATTTT

j_call: TRBJ2-7
d_call: TRBD1
clone_size: .
v_call: TRBV27
cdr3_aa: CASSLSYEWTGTGYYEQYF
cdr3_nt: TGTGCCAGCAGTTTATCCTATGAGTGGACCGGGACAGGGTACTACGAGCAGTACTTC

j_call: TRBJ2-2
d_call: TRBD1
clone_size: once
v_call: TRBV9
cdr3_aa: CASSARAGGPVPGELFF
cdr3_nt: TGTGCCAGCAGCGCCCGCGCAGGGGGCCCAGTCCCCGGGGAGCTGTTTTTT

j_call: TRBJ2-1
d_call: TRBD2
clone_size: .
v_call: TRBV11-2
cdr3_aa: CASSLGLAGVLNNEQFF
cdr3_nt: TGTGCCAGCAGCTTGGGACTAGCGGGAGTCCTGAACAATGAGCAGTTCTTC

j_call: TRBJ2-7
d_call: .
clone_size: .
v_call: TRBV4-3
cdr3_aa: CASSPGRGGASYEQYF
cdr3_nt: TGCGCCAGCAGCCCAGGCAGAGGGGGGGCAAGCTACGAGCAGTACTTC

j_call: TRBJ2-2
d_call: TRBD1
clone_size: .
v_call: TRBV6-4
cdr3_aa: CASSLDRTTGELFF
cdr3_nt: TGTGCCAGCAGTTTGGACAGGACCACCGGGGAGCTGTTTTTT

j_call: TRBJ2-5
d_call: TRBD2
clone_size: .
v_call: TRBV5-8
cdr3_aa: CASSLGLAGAIQETQYF
cdr3_nt: TGTGCCAGCAGCTTAGGACTAGCGGGGGCCATACAAGAGACCCAGTACTTC

j_call: TRBJ1-2
d_call: .
clone_size: .
v_call: TRBV7-9
cdr3_aa: CASSPNQGGGYGYTF
cdr3_nt: TGTGCCAGCAGCCCCAACCAGGGCGGGGGCTATGGCTACACCTTC

j_call: TRBJ2-3
d_call: .
clone_size: .
v_call: TRBV4-3
cdr3_aa: CASSQSAAASTDTQYF
cdr3_nt: TGCGCCAGCAGCCAATCGGCAGCGGCGTCGACAGATACGCAGTATTTT

j_call: TRBJ2-7
d_call: TRBD1
clone_size: .
v_call: TRBV28
cdr3_aa: CASITGTGYEQYF
cdr3_nt: TGTGCCAGCATAACCGGGACAGGGTACGAGCAGTACTTC

j_call: TRBJ2-1
d_call: TRBD2
clone_size: .
v_call: TRBV4-1
cdr3_aa: CASSFPGGRYNEQFF
cdr3_nt: TGCGCCAGCAGCTTTCCGGGGGGTCGCTACAATGAGCAGTTCTTC

j_call: TRBJ2-2
d_call: .
clone_size: .
v_call: TRBV7-9
cdr3_aa: CSSSLRLTAGSNTGELFF
cdr3_nt: TGTTCCAGCAGCCTACGACTGACAGCTGGATCGAACACCGGGGAGCTGTTTTTT

j_call: TRBJ2-7
d_call: .
clone_size: .
v_call: TRBV13
cdr3_aa: CASSHEDEQYF
cdr3_nt: TGTGCCAGCAGCCACGAGGACGAGCAGTACTTC

j_call: TRBJ2-7
d_call: TRBD1
clone_size: few
v_call: TRBV29-1
cdr3_aa: CSVVTGESHEQYF
cdr3_nt: TGCAGCGTTGTGACAGGGGAGTCCCACGAGCAGTACTTC

j_call: TRBJ1-6
d_call: .
clone_size: .
v_call: TRBV5-6
cdr3_aa: CASSRVYRPSSPLHF
cdr3_nt: TGTGCCAGCAGCCGTGTTTACAGGCCTTCTTCACCCCTCCACTTT

j_call: TRBJ2-1
d_call: .
clone_size: .
v_call: TRBV5-4
cdr3_aa: CASSLESSEQFF
cdr3_nt: TGTGCCAGCAGCTTGGAGAGCTCTGAGCAGTTCTTC

j_call: TRBJ2-1
d_call: .
clone_size: .
v_call: TRBV7-8
cdr3_aa: CASSLGGSITNEQFF
cdr3_nt: TGTGCCAGCAGCTTAGGTGGGAGCATAACTAATGAGCAGTTCTTC

j_call: TRBJ1-1
d_call: .
clone_size: .
v_call: TRBV11-3
cdr3_aa: CASSFGSSEAFF
cdr3_nt: TGTGCCAGCAGCTTTGGGAGCTCTGAAGCTTTCTTT

j_call: TRBJ1-2
d_call: TRBD1
clone_size: .
v_call: TRBV5-8
cdr3_aa: CASSLGQGADGYTF
cdr3_nt: TGTGCCAGCAGCTTAGGACAGGGGGCGGATGGCTACACCTTC

j_call: TRBJ2-3
d_call: .
clone_size: .
v_call: TRBV7-9
cdr3_aa: CASSLASTLYTQYF
cdr3_nt: TGTGCCAGCAGCTTAGCTTCGACTCTCTATACGCAGTATTTT

j_call: TRBJ2-1
d_call: .
clone_size: .
v_call: TRBV18
cdr3_aa: CASSSGRDNEQFF
cdr3_nt: TGTGCCAGCTCATCCGGACGGGATAATGAGCAGTTCTTC

j_call: TRBJ2-4
d_call: .
clone_size: once
v_call: TRBV7-3
cdr3_aa: CASSPYGGAKNIQYF
cdr3_nt: TGTGCCAGCAGCCCGTACGGGGGAGCCAAAAACATTCAGTACTTC

j_call: TRBJ2-5
d_call: .
clone_size: .
v_call: TRBV9
cdr3_aa: CASSGERETQYF
cdr3_nt: TGTGCCAGCAGCGGCGAAAGAGAGACCCAGTACTTC

j_call: TRBJ2-3
d_call: .
clone_size: .
v_call: TRBV15
cdr3_aa: CATSSPPDAVLDTQYF
cdr3_nt: TGTGCCACCAGCAGCCCCCCTGACGCGGTTCTGGATACGCAGTATTTT

j_call: TRBJ1-2
d_call: .
clone_size: .
v_call: TRBV7-8
cdr3_aa: CASSWAGVDYGYTF
cdr3_nt: TGTGCCAGCAGCTGGGCGGGAGTTGACTATGGCTACACCTTC

j_call: TRBJ1-4
d_call: .
clone_size: .
v_call: TRBV19
cdr3_aa: CASSATGVGNEKLFF
cdr3_nt: TGTGCCAGTAGTGCCACAGGAGTGGGGAATGAAAAACTGTTTTTT

j_call: TRBJ2-1
d_call: TRBD2
clone_size: .
v_call: TRBV20-1
cdr3_aa: CSAREAGPTFF
cdr3_nt: TGCAGTGCTAGGGAAGCGGGACCGACGTTCTTC

j_call: TRBJ2-5
d_call: .
clone_size: .
v_call: TRBV15
cdr3_aa: CATSRDKGQIKAQYF
cdr3_nt: TGTGCCACCAGCAGAGATAAAGGACAGATTAAGGCCCAGTACTTC

j_call: TRBJ2-5
d_call: TRBD2
clone_size: few
v_call: TRBV27
cdr3_aa: CASTPSGGAGETQYF
cdr3_nt: TGTGCCAGCACCCCTAGCGGGGGGGCCGGGGAGACCCAGTACTTC

j_call: TRBJ2-1
d_call: TRBD1
clone_size: .
v_call: TRBV30
cdr3_aa: CAWGQDGYNEQFF
cdr3_nt: TGTGCCTGGGGACAGGACGGCTACAATGAGCAGTTCTTC

j_call: TRBJ2-1
d_call: TRBD2
clone_size: .
v_call: TRBV5-4
cdr3_aa: CASNLQLAGVGDEQFF
cdr3_nt: TGTGCCAGCAACCTGCAACTAGCGGGAGTTGGGGATGAGCAGTTCTTC

j_call: TRBJ1-4
d_call: .
clone_size: .
v_call: TRBV6-1
cdr3_aa: CASRLVSTTNEKLFF
cdr3_nt: TGTGCCAGTCGACTTGTAAGCACAACTAATGAAAAACTGTTTTTT

j_call: TRBJ2-3
d_call: TRBD1
clone_size: .
v_call: TRBV5-6
cdr3_aa: CASSKRTGGFGDTQYF
cdr3_nt: TGTGCCAGCAGCAAGAGGACAGGGGGTTTTGGGGATACGCAGTATTTT

j_call: TRBJ1-1
d_call: .
clone_size: .
v_call: TRBV29-1
cdr3_aa: CSTGREGTEAFF
cdr3_nt: TGCAGTACGGGCAGGGAGGGAACTGAAGCTTTCTTT

j_call: TRBJ2-6
d_call: .
clone_size: .
v_call: TRBV9
cdr3_aa: CASSVDEGSGANVLTF
cdr3_nt: TGTGCCAGCAGCGTAGATGAGGGCTCTGGGGCCAACGTCCTGACTTTC

j_call: TRBJ2-1
d_call: TRBD2
clone_size: .
v_call: TRBV27
cdr3_aa: CASSLSRGDWNEQFF
cdr3_nt: TGTGCCAGCAGTTTATCGCGGGGGGATTGGAATGAGCAGTTCTTC

j_call: TRBJ2-3
d_call: TRBD1
clone_size: .
v_call: TRBV6-5
cdr3_aa: CASSSTTPDRGDTQYF
cdr3_nt: TGTGCCAGCAGTTCCACCACGCCTGACAGGGGGGATACGCAGTATTTT

j_call: TRBJ2-5
d_call: .
clone_size: .
v_call: TRBV4-2
cdr3_aa: CASSQRVGVRETQYF
cdr3_nt: TGTGCCAGCAGCCAACGGGTGGGTGTCCGAGAGACCCAGTACTTC

j_call: TRBJ1-5
d_call: .
clone_size: .
v_call: TRBV6-1
cdr3_aa: CASSDRTRGLSNQPQHF
cdr3_nt: TGTGCCAGCAGTGACCGTACCAGGGGTTTAAGCAATCAGCCCCAGCATTTT

j_call: TRBJ2-7
d_call: .
clone_size: .
v_call: TRBV2
cdr3_aa: CASSGPSEQYF
cdr3_nt: TGTGCCAGCAGTGGACCTAGCGAGCAGTACTTC

j_call: TRBJ1-5
d_call: .
clone_size: .
v_call: TRBV9
cdr3_aa: CASSVAGTSNQPQHF
cdr3_nt: TGTGCCAGCAGCGTAGCCGGGACTTCTAATCAGCCCCAGCATTTT

j_call: TRBJ2-1
d_call: .
clone_size: .
v_call: TRBV7-2
cdr3_aa: CASSLGFGASAEQFF
cdr3_nt: TGTGCCAGCAGCTTAGGTTTTGGGGCTAGCGCCGAGCAGTTCTTC

j_call: TRBJ2-3
d_call: .
clone_size: .
v_call: TRBV30
cdr3_aa: CAWSTQGADTQYF
cdr3_nt: TGTGCCTGGAGTACACAGGGAGCAGATACGCAGTATTTT

j_call: TRBJ2-1
d_call: TRBD2
clone_size: .
v_call: TRBV9
cdr3_aa: CASSEAALAGVGNEQFF
cdr3_nt: TGTGCCAGCAGCGAGGCGGCGCTAGCGGGAGTTGGGAATGAGCAGTTCTTC

j_call: TRBJ2-2
d_call: TRBD2
clone_size: .
v_call: TRBV5-1
cdr3_aa: CASSSRVGTSGKGELFF
cdr3_nt: TGCGCCAGCAGCTCCAGGGTAGGGACTAGCGGGAAAGGGGAGCTGTTTTTT

j_call: TRBJ2-3
d_call: .
clone_size: .
v_call: TRBV5-1
cdr3_aa: CASSLGYRVGTDTQYF
cdr3_nt: TGCGCCAGCAGCTTGGGGTACAGGGTTGGCACAGATACGCAGTATTTT